This passage covers 15 T cell receptor beta chains from one sample sequenced in a study of identical twins listed by TCRdb under 2016. Library method: 5' RACE. Sequenced using an Illumina HiSeq 2000. TCRdb cleaned the public reads at Q25 with fastp, built clones with MiXCR and kept in-frame beta chains. Rows are combined by CDR3 protein, so each entry shows the most common genes and DNA. Within this sample are some 790,000 distinct CDR3 sequences, with 15% to 20% of them counted one time only. Around 12% of the sample is in the top ten clones. Another study also made use of these data, one on T cells expressing NK-cell markers.

Sequenced input: PBMCs. Source of these receptors: a woman aged 18-30 years in good health.

The table lists this clonotype with a few counts. The V call is TRBV12-3 or TRBV12-4, the J call TRBJ2-3; 10 bases align to TRBD1. There are 15 residues in the CDR3. V gave up 8 bases and J gave up 9 bases; unmatched junction bases: 14. The CDR3 is CASATGTGVYKTQYF. The CDR3 bases are TGTGCCAGCGCCACCGGGACAGGGGTCTATAAGACGCAGTATTTT.

This clonotype has just a few counts. The rearrangement joins TRBV7-9 to TRBJ2-6; unclear D gene. Between the trimmed V and J ends, which lost 3 bases and 0 bases, there was a span of 9 bases. This CDR3 has 16 amino acids. Germline V gene lookup returns CDR1 SEHNR and CDR2 FQNEAQ (reference sequence). In DNA, the CDR3 is TGTGCCAGCAGCTTTCCAGTGGTCTCTGGGGCCAACGTCCTGACTTTC. Translating it yields CASSFPVVSGANVLTF.

This clonotype was recorded a few times. This chain links TRBV6-1 with TRBJ2-7; D is perhaps TRBD1 (6 bases). Trimming stripped 6 bases from V and 1 base from J, with 19 bases between. This CDR3 has 16 residues. The germline V gene has CDR1 MNHNS and CDR2 SASEGT. The CDR3 DNA follows: TGTGCCAGCAGCCCTCGCTGGACAGACTATTCCTACGAGCAGTACTTC. It specifies CASSPRWTDYSYEQYF.

This clonotype was observed a handful of times. The rearrangement uses TRBV20-1 and TRBJ2-1; TRBD2 matches at 10 bases. V shed 6 bases, J shed 3 bases, and the junction held 11 bases outside the gene matches. The germline gives CDR1 DFQATT, CDR2 SNEGSKA (reference sequence). The CDR3 loop spans 16 amino acids. This CDR3 is CSATLAGVPLYNEQFF. The CDR3 DNA sequence: TGCAGTGCAACCCTAGCGGGAGTCCCCCTCTACAATGAGCAGTTCTTC.

This clonotype was seen a few times. The V gene is TRBV12-3 or TRBV12-4, the J gene TRBJ2-5; 11 bases are shared with TRBD2. Unmatched junction bases numbered 3, after V lost 5 bases and J lost 1 base. CDR3 size: 15 residues. CDR3 protein: CASSRGTSGQETQYF. The CDR3 DNA sequence: TGTGCCAGCAGTCGGGGGACTAGCGGCCAAGAGACCCAGTACTTC.

V gene TRBV20-1 combines with J gene TRBJ2-1, with no clear D. Germline V CDR1 and CDR2: DFQATT, SNEGSKA (reference sequence). The CDR3 has 13 residues. V gave up 1 base and J gave up 15 bases, with 19 bases separating them. The DNA of the CDR3 is TGCAGTGCTAGAGGGCCCGGGTCTTCTCGGTCGTTCTTC. Protein product: CSARGPGSSRSFF.

A few counts support this clonotype. This chain's CDR3 is CASQDLAGDSTDTQYF. Here the CDR3 DNA reads TGCGCCAGCCAAGATCTAGCGGGGGACAGCACAGATACGCAGTATTTT. This sequence joins TRBV10-2 and TRBJ2-3; 10 nucleotides line up with TRBD2. This CDR3 spans 16 amino acids. Germline V gives CDR1 WSHSY, CDR2 SAAADI. V was pared by 8 bases and J by 0 bases, with 8 bases of the junction left unmatched.

This clonotype has a handful of counts. J is TRBJ2-3 and V is TRBV20-1, with TRBD1 matching over 9 bases. Germline V lookup: CDR1 DFQATT, CDR2 SNEGSKA (reference sequence). This CDR3 contains 16 residues. V shed 4 bases, J shed 2 bases, and the junction held 10 bases outside the gene matches. For the CDR3, the DNA is TGCAGTGCTACGAACCGGGGACAGGGTCTCACAGATACGCAGTATTTT. Translating it yields CSATNRGQGLTDTQYF.

This clonotype was seen only a few times. The rearrangement uses TRBV29-1 and TRBJ2-1; unclear D gene. V was clipped by 7 bases and J by 4 bases, with 20 bases between them. The CDR3 loop spans 15 amino acids. Germline CDR1 and CDR2: SQVTM and ANQGSEA. The CDR3 sequence is CSAIDRPIQYNEQFF. CDR3 nucleotides: TGCAGCGCTATTGACCGGCCAATTCAATACAATGAGCAGTTCTTC.

Notes on this clonotype: A much bigger clone sits one base away, suggesting this may be a read error. The chain uses TRBV20-1 and TRBJ1-5, with D unresolved. The CDR3 has 13 amino acids. From germline, CDR1 is DFQATT and CDR2 SNEGSKA (reference sequence). The chain's CDR3 is CRAMVGVRQPQHF. The DNA for the CDR3 is TGCAGAGCTATGGTGGGCGTTAGGCAGCCCCAGCATTTT.

This clonotype was observed a handful of times. This rearrangement joins TRBV6-1 to TRBJ2-7; D gene unclear. The V end lost 7 bases, the J end lost 4 bases, and 5 bases lay between the germline ends. This CDR3 is 10 amino acids long. CDR1 MNHNS and CDR2 SASEGT come from the germline V gene. CDR3 in DNA: TGTGCCAGCAACCGTTACGAGCAGTACTTC. Residues: CASNRYEQYF.

The chain carries TRBV12-3 or TRBV12-4 and TRBJ1-1; no reliable D call. This CDR3 is built from 14 residues. With 5 bases removed from V and 3 bases from J, the gap between germline ends came to 13 bases. Written as DNA, the CDR3 is TGTGCCAGCAGTCCCTACAAGGGTTACACTGAAGCTTTCTTT. It is translated as CASSPYKGYTEAFF.

The chain carries TRBV20-1 and TRBJ2-5; TRBD2 is a possible D gene (7 bases). Germline V CDR1 and CDR2: DFQATT, SNEGSKA (reference sequence). The CDR3 loop spans 12 amino acids. Trimming cost V 7 bases and J 6 bases, with 15 bases left between them. CDR3 coding DNA: TGCAGTGGGGGAGGGGGGGTTCAGACCCAGTACTTC. Translation gives CSGGGGVQTQYF.

The chain has TRBV20-1 and TRBJ2-7; D possibly uses TRBD1 or TRBD2 (5 bases each). Trimming removed 5 bases from V and 3 bases from J, with 14 bases in between. Germline-derived CDR1 and CDR2 are DFQATT and SNEGSKA (reference sequence). This CDR3 region has 13 residues. The CDR3 region is CSAGGIGYYEQYF. CDR3 in DNA: TGCAGTGCTGGGGGAATAGGCTACTACGAGCAGTACTTC.

The V and J genes are TRBV20-1 and TRBJ1-1; a weak D match, TRBD1 (5 bases). This CDR3 is built from 13 residues. V was trimmed by 6 bases and J by 6 bases, leaving 17 bases between them. CDR1 is DFQATT and CDR2 is SNEGSKA in the germline V gene (reference sequence). This CDR3 is CSALTGVRAEAFF. CDR3 nucleotides: TGCAGTGCCCTGACGGGGGTGAGGGCTGAAGCTTTCTTT.